This T cell receptor (beta chain) came from a study of blood T cell repertoires in COVID-19. Clones were sequenced by immunoSEQ multiplex PCR, and TCRdb holds only the in-frame ones, with some missing. The sample comprises 270,000 or so clones, roughly nine tenths of which are singletons, and approximately 12% rests with the top ten. One Seattle source followed patients from active infection through their disease course. The CDR3 contains 13 residues. Germline CDR1 is SGHRS and CDR2 is YFSETQ. V was shortened by 7 bases and J by 3 bases, with 13 bases between the two germline ends. Sample: peripheral blood. The rearrangement joins TRBV5-1 to TRBJ2-5, with a weak D call TRBD1 (6 bases). This TCR was sampled from a woman in her 30s with COVID-19, enrolled during active disease. The CDR3 loop reads CASCPRDKETQYF. The CDR3 bases are TGCGCCAGCTGCCCAAGGGACAAAGAGACCCAGTACTTC. Using reference TRBV5-1 and TRBJ2-5 for the parts outside the CDR3, the full variable domain is KAGVTQTPRYLIKTRGQQVTLSCSPISGHRSVSWYQQTPGQGLQFLFEYFSETQRNKGNFPGRFSGRQFSNSRSEMNVSTLELGDSALYLCASCPRDKETQYFGPGTRLLVL.